This T cell receptor beta chain was recorded in a study of T cell changes during pregnancy in multiple sclerosis. Generated by immunoSEQ multiplex PCR, the TCRdb table keeps only in-frame clones and is missing some. The data contain approximately 88,000 clones, over 80% of them seen just once; the ten biggest clones take up under 3%. V was shortened by 6 bases and J by 1 base, with 13 bases between the two germline ends. The CDR3 spans 14 residues. From germline, CDR1 is SQVTM and CDR2 ANQGSEA. The clonotype was recovered from a female donor with multiple sclerosis, enrolled in a pregnancy study. This specimen was peripheral blood, taken in the first trimester of pregnancy. The chain has TRBV29-1 and TRBJ2-4, with TRBD2 as a possible D gene (5 bases). The chain's CDR3 is CSVTNIAAKNIQYF. The CDR3 nucleotides are TGCAGCGTGACAAATATAGCGGCCAAAAACATTCAGTACTTC.